Listed below are T cell receptor beta chains from one sample, sequenced in a study of T cell responses to AZD1222 COVID-19 vaccine. Generated by immunoSEQ multiplex PCR, the TCRdb table keeps only in-frame clones and is missing some. The profile shows some 130,000 clones, 80% to 90% of them singletons. Here the sequenced sample was peripheral blood, taken on day 0 of AZD1222 vaccination. All receptors derive from an adult in good health. Each CDR3 is given with its conserved first and last residue. The D gene is left open where the match is weak. Size values are once, few and many counts, or a class for expanded clones, and some rows have none.

TRBJ2-3 | . | . | TRBV6-2/TRBV6-3 | TGTGCCAGCAGTTACCGGGGAGCGCGAAGCACAGATACGCAGTATTTT | CASSYRGARSTDTQYF
TRBJ2-1 | . | . | TRBV7-8 | TGTGCCAGCAGCTCTAAGGGTCGATTAAATGAGCAGTTCTTC | CASSSKGRLNEQFF
TRBJ1-2 | . | TRBD1 | TRBV24-1 | TGTGCCACCAGTGACCGTACAGGGGACCCCTACTATGGCTACACCTTC | CATSDRTGDPYYGYTF
TRBJ2-5 | . | . | TRBV5-1 | TGCGCCAGCAGCTTGGTAGGAGGGGGGGAGACCCAGTACTTC | CASSLVGGGETQYF
TRBJ1-2 | once | TRBD1 | TRBV5-1 | TGCGCCAGCAGCTATTCTTCGCAGGGGGATGGCTACACCTTC | CASSYSSQGDGYTF
TRBJ1-5 | . | . | TRBV24-1 | TGTGCCACCAGTGCGACACAAAATAGCAATCAGCCCCAGCATTTT | CATSATQNSNQPQHF
TRBJ2-2 | few | TRBD2 | TRBV11-2 | TGTGCCAGCAGCTTAAGCCCTAGCGGGGGGGCCGGATATAGCGGGGAGCTGTTTTTT | CASSLSPSGGAGYSGELFF
TRBJ1-2 | . | . | TRBV29-1 | TGCAGCGTTGATATGGGGGTCGGCTATGGCTACACCTTC | CSVDMGVGYGYTF
TRBJ1-2 | . | TRBD1 | TRBV24-1 | TGTGCCACCAGTGACCCCCTGACAGGGCCCCGGGGCTACACCTTC | CATSDPLTGPRGYTF
TRBJ2-6 | . | TRBD1 | TRBV23-1 | TGCGCCAGCAGTCAAGCTCTTAAGGACAGGGGCTCTGGGGCCAACGTCCTGACTTTC | CASSQALKDRGSGANVLTF
TRBJ2-4 | once | TRBD2 | TRBV28 | TGTGCCAGCAGCCTAGGACTAGCGGGCATTCAGTACTTC | CASSLGLAGIQYF
TRBJ2-2 | . | TRBD2 | TRBV6-2/TRBV6-3 | TGTGCCAGCAGTTATAGACCCCCCGGGACTAGTGCCGGGGAGCTGTTTTTT | CASSYRPPGTSAGELFF
TRBJ2-6 | . | . | TRBV7-9 | TGTGCCAGCAGCTCGGAGTACACTGGGGCCAACGTCCTGACTTTC | CASSSEYTGANVLTF
TRBJ1-2 | . | TRBD1 | TRBV28 | TGTGCCAGCAGTTTAAACAGGGGGCTTCCTGGCTACACCTTC | CASSLNRGLPGYTF
TRBJ1-5 | . | . | TRBV9 | TGTGCCAGCAGCGTAGGGCAGGGTGGCAATCAGCCCCAGCATTTT | CASSVGQGGNQPQHF
TRBJ2-1 | . | . | TRBV27 | TGTGCCAGCAGTGACAACAATGAGCAGTTCTTC | CASSDNNEQFF
TRBJ1-2 | . | . | TRBV19 | TGTGCCAGTAGTAGAATACAGGGAGCGGGGCTAAATCGCTACACCTTC | CASSRIQGAGLNRYTF
TRBJ2-1 | . | . | TRBV4-2 | TGTGCCAGCAGCCAGCCCCTCGACCGGGACGGATCCCCGCAGTTCTTC | CASSQPLDRDGSPQFF
TRBJ1-1 | . | . | TRBV6-1 | TGTGCCAGCAGTGAATCATTTTTGGGGGAAGCTTTCTTT | CASSESFLGEAFF
TRBJ1-3 | . | . | TRBV28 | TGTGCCAGCAGTCCACCAAAGGGCCGCTCTGGAAACACCATATATTTT | CASSPPKGRSGNTIYF